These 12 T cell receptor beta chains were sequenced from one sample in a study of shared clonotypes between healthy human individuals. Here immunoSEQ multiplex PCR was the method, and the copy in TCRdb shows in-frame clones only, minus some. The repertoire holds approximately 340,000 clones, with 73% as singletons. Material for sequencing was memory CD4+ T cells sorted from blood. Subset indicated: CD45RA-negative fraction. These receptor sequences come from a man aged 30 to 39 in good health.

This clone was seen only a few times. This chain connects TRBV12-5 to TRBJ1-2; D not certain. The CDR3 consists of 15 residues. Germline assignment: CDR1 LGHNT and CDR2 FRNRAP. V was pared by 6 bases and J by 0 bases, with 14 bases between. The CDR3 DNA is TGTGCTAGTGGCCGGCCCGACACAGCTAACTATGGCTACACCTTC. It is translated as CASGRPDTANYGYTF. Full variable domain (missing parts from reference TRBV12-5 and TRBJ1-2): DARVTQTPRHKVTEMGQEVTMRCQPILGHNTVFWYRQTMMQGLELLAYFRNRAPLDDSGMPKDRFSAEMPDATLATLKIQPSEPRDSAVYFCASGRPDTANYGYTFGSGTRLTVV.

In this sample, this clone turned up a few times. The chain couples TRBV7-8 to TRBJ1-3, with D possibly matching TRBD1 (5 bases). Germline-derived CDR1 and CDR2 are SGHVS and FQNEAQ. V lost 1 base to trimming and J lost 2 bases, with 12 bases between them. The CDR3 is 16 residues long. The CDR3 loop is CASSLVGGSTGNTIYF. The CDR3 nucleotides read TGTGCCAGCAGCTTAGTCGGGGGGAGTACTGGAAACACCATATATTTT.

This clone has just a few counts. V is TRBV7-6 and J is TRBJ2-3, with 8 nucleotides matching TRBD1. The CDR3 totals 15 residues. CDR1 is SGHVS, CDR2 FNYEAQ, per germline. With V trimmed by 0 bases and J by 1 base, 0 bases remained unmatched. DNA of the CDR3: TGTGCCAGCAGCTTAGCGGGACAGGGCACAGATACGCAGTATTTT. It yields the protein CASSLAGQGTDTQYF.

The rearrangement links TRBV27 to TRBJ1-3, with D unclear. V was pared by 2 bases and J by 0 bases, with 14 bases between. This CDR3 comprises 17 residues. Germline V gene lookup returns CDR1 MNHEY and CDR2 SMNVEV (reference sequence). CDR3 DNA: TGTGCCAGCAGTTTAAGGCTAGGAGACAACTCTGGAAACACCATATATTTT. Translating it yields CASSLRLGDNSGNTIYF.

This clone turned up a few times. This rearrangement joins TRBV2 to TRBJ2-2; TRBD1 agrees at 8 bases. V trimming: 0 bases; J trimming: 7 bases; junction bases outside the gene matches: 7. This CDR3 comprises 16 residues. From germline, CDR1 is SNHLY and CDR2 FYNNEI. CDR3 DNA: TGTGCCAGCAGTGAAGCGGGCCAGGGGGCCGGCGGGGAGCTGTTTTTT. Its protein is CASSEAGQGAGGELFF.

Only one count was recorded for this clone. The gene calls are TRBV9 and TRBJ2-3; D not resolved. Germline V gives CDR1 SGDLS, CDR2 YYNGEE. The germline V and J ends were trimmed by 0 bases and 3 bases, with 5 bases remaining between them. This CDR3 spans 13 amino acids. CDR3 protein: CASSVDWTDTQYF. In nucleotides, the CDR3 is TGTGCCAGCAGCGTAGACTGGACAGATACGCAGTATTTT.

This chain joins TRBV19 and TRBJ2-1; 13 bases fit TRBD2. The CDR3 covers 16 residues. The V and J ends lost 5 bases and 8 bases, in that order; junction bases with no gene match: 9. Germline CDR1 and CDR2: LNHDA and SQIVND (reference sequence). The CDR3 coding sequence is TGTGCCAGTAGTCCCTCCGGGACTAGCGGGACCTATGAGCAGTTCTTC. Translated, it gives CASSPSGTSGTYEQFF.

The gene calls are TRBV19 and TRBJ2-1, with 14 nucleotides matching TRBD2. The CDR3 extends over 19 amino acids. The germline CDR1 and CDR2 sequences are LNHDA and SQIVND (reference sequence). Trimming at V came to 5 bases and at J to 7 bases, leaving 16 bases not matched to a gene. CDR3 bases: TGTGCCAGTAGTTCCCAGTTAGGGACTAGCGGGAGTTGGTGGAATGAGCAGTTCTTC. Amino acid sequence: CASSSQLGTSGSWWNEQFF.

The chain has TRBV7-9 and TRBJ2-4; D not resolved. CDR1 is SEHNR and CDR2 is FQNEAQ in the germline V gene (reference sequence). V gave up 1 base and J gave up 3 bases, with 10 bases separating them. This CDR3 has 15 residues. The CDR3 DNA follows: TGTGCCAGCAGCTTAGAACGCGTTGTCAAAAACATTCAGTACTTC. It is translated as CASSLERVVKNIQYF.

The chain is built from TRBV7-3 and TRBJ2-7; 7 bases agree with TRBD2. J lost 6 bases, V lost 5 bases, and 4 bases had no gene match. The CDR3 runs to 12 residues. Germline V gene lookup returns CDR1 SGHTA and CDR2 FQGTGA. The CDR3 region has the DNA TGTGCCAGCAGCAAGGGAGGGACCGAGCAGTACTTC. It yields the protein CASSKGGTEQYF.

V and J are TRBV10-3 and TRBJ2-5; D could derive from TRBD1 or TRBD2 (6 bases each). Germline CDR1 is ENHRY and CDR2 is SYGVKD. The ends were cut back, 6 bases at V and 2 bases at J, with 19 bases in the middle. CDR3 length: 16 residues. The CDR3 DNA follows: TGTGCCATCAGCAGTGGGGGGCAAGGAGGGCAAGAGACCCAGTACTTC. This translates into CAISSGGQGGQETQYF.

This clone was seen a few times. The CDR3 protein is CASSFLAGEKLFF. For the CDR3, the DNA is TGTGCCAGCAGCTTCCTCGCAGGAGAAAAACTGTTTTTT. The V and J genes are TRBV5-5 and TRBJ1-4; D unresolved. The V gene lost 2 bases and the J gene lost 8 bases, with 10 bases spanning the gap. Germline values: CDR1 SGHKS, CDR2 YYEKEE (reference sequence). This CDR3 is built from 13 residues.